This TCR beta chain was identified during a study of cytomegalovirus exposure and HLA in healthy donors. General study results and limits: Sequencing likely generated an artifact that appeared as a cluster of highly shared sequence variants.

CDR3 length equals 13 residues. The ends were cut back, 1 base at V and 6 bases at J, with 7 bases in the middle. Germline CDR1 is SGHTA and CDR2 is FQGTGA. As concerns this clone: Its target is not known.

Primers for the PCR totalled 60 Vbeta and 13 Jbeta. Method: immunoSEQ multiplex PCR; TCRdb's copy keeps in-frame clones and lacks some. The sample lists tens of thousands of clones, approximately 82% occurring once. This TCR was sampled from a man aged 50-60 years in good health and CMV-seronegative. The source material was PBMCs. V is TRBV7-3 and J is TRBJ1-5; D gene uncertain. The CDR3 DNA is TGTGCCAGCAGCTTAAGTGGAGGTCAGCCCCAGCATTTT. This gives the protein CASSLSGGQPQHF.